This T cell receptor (beta chain) was captured in a study of blood T cells in healthy people across ages. Study-level results: Roughly linear age-related decline in beta diversity appeared, significant by age about 40.

Germline CDR1 and CDR2: SQVTM and ANQGSEA. The CDR3 loop spans 15 amino acids. Trimming removed 0 bases from V and 7 bases from J, with 16 bases in between. A second roughly 7 to 12 cycle PCR used barcoded and J-beta primers. A single record per CDR3 protein comes from TCRdb applying MiXCR to the 5' RACE reads. The table includes some 1.6 million distinct CDR3 sequences, almost 35% detected once. A word on this clonotype: The antigen is unknown.

V gene TRBV29-1 combines with J gene TRBJ2-1, with D possibly TRBD2 on 5 matching bases. This clonotype was obtained from a woman in her twenties or thirties in good health. The specimen was blood. The CDR3 sequence: CSVEDLERYRNEQFF. CDR3 coding DNA: TGCAGCGTTGAAGATCTGGAGCGGTACCGGAATGAGCAGTTCTTC.